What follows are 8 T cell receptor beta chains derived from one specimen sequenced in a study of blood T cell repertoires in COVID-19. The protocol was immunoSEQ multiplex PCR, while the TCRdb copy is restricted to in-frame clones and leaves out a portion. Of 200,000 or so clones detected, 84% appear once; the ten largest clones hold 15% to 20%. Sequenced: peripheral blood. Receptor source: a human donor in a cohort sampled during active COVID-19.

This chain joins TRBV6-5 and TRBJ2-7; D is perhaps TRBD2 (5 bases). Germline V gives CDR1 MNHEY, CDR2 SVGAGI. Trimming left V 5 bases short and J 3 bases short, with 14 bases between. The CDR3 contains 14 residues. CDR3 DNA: TGTGCCAGCAGTCCCCAAAGGGAGTTCTACGAGCAGTACGTC. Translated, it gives CASSPQREFYEQYV.

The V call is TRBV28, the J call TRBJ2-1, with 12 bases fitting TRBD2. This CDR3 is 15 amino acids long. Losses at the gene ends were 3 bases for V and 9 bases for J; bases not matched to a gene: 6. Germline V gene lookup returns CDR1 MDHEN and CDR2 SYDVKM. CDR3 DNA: TGTGCCAGCAGTTTGGTGACTAGCGGGAGTGCTGAGCAGTTCTTC. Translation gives CASSLVTSGSAEQFF.

The CDR3 bases are TGTGCCAGCAGCAAAGGCGCGGGACGGAATCAGCCCCAGCATTTT. This gives the protein CASSKGAGRNQPQHF. V gene TRBV7-8 combines with J gene TRBJ1-5; a weak D match, TRBD1 (5 bases). The CDR3 runs to 15 residues. Germline loops: CDR1 SGHVS, CDR2 FQNEAQ. The V gene lost 5 bases and the J gene lost 4 bases, with 15 bases spanning the gap.

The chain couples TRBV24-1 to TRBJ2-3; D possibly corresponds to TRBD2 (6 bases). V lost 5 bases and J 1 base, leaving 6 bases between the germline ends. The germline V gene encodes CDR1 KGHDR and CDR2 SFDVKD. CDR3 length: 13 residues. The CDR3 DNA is TGTGCCACCAGTGGCGGGGGCACAGATACGCAGTATTTT. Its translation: CATSGGGTDTQYF.

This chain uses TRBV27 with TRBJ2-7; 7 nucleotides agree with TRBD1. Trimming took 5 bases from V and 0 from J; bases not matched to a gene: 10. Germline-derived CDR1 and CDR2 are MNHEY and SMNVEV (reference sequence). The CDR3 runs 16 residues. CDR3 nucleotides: TGTGCCAGCAGTCCCAATCCGGACAGGAGCTCCTACGAGCAGTACTTC. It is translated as CASSPNPDRSSYEQYF.

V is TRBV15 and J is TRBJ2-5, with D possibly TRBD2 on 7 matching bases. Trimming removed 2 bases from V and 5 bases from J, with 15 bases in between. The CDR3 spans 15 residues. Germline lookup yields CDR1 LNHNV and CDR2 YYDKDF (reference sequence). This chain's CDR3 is CATSRQRGAVETQYF. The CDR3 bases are TGTGCCACCAGCAGACAACGGGGGGCCGTGGAGACCCAGTACTTC.

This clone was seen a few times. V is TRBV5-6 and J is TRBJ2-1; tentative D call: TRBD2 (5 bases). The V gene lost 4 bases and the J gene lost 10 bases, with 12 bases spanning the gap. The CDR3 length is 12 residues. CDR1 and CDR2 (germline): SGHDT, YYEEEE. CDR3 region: CASSSSGYEQFF. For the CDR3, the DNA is TGTGCCAGCAGCAGCAGCGGTTACGAGCAGTTCTTC. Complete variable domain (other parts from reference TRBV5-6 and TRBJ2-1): DAGVTQSPTHLIKTRGQQVTLRCSPKSGHDTVSWYQQALGQGPQFIFQYYEEEERQRGNFPDRFSGHQFPNYSSELNVNALLLGDSALYLCASSSSGYEQFFGPGTRLTVL.

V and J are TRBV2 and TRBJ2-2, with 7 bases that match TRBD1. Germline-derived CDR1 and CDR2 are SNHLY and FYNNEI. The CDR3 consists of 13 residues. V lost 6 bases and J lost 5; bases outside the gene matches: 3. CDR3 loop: CASSIRGTGELFF. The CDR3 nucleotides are TGTGCCAGCAGCATCAGGGGGACCGGGGAGCTGTTTTTT.